Below are 2 T cell receptor beta chains sequenced from a single sample in a study of blood T cell repertoires in COVID-19. Profiled with immunoSEQ multiplex PCR; TCRdb holds only in-frame clones, not every one. This table holds hundreds of thousands of clones, approximately 82% found once. Specimen: peripheral blood. Source of these receptors: an elderly woman with acute or convalescent COVID-19.

The chain is built from TRBV28 and TRBJ1-4; TRBD1 might be the D (6 bases). CDR3 length equals 14 residues. V was clipped by 7 bases and J by 8 bases, with 17 bases between them. Germline V lookup: CDR1 MDHEN, CDR2 SYDVKM. The CDR3 region is CASTTGTRGEKLFF. Written as DNA, the CDR3 is TGTGCCAGCACAACCGGGACAAGGGGAGAAAAACTGTTTTTT.

The chain employs TRBV6-5 and TRBJ1-1; 7 bases are a match to TRBD1. J lost 5 bases, V lost 6 bases, and 12 bases had no gene match. The CDR3 consists of 15 residues. CDR1 MNHEY and CDR2 SVGAGI come from the germline V gene. The CDR3 reads CASSPTGVIKTEAFF. CDR3 in DNA: TGTGCCAGCAGCCCCACAGGGGTGATAAAAACTGAAGCTTTCTTT.